This T cell receptor (beta chain) was captured by sequencing in a study of T cell responses to AZD1222 COVID-19 vaccine. Germline CDR1 is SGHRS and CDR2 is YFSETQ. This CDR3 spans 14 amino acids. Deletions cut 3 bases from V and 6 bases from J, with 10 bases between. TCRdb's table, derived via immunoSEQ multiplex PCR, lists solely in-frame clones and lacks some. The sample shows over 100,000 clones, approximately 90% of them seen only once. This specimen consisted of peripheral blood, obtained on day 0 of AZD1222 vaccination. The receptor was derived from an adult in good health. The genes are TRBV5-1 and TRBJ1-6; D might be TRBD1 (6 bases). The CDR3 sequence: CASSSDRSNSPLHF. In DNA, the CDR3 is TGCGCCAGCAGCTCTGACAGGAGTAATTCACCCCTCCACTTT. Complete variable domain (other parts from reference TRBV5-1 and TRBJ1-6): KAGVTQTPRYLIKTRGQQVTLSCSPISGHRSVSWYQQTPGQGLQFLFEYFSETQRNKGNFPGRFSGRQFSNSRSEMNVSTLELGDSALYLCASSSDRSNSPLHFGNGTRLTVT.